These 3 T cell receptor beta chains were sequenced from one sample in a study of blood T cell repertoires in COVID-19. Profiled with immunoSEQ multiplex PCR; TCRdb holds only in-frame clones, not every one. The table has some 80,000 clones, more than 75% seen once. Sample: peripheral blood. All receptors come from a man at least 80 years old with active or convalescent COVID-19.

The rearrangement joins TRBV10-2 to TRBJ1-4; 8 nucleotides agree with TRBD1. Per germline, CDR1 WSHSY and CDR2 SAAADI. The CDR3 has 14 amino acids. V was pared by 4 bases and J by 7 bases, with 5 bases of the junction left unmatched. The CDR3: CASSVETGVEKLFF. Written as DNA, the CDR3 is TGCGCCAGCAGTGTCGAGACAGGGGTTGAAAAACTGTTTTTT.

The J gene is TRBJ1-4, the V gene TRBV4-1; D unclear. From germline, CDR1 is MGHRA and CDR2 YSYEKL. The CDR3 consists of 16 residues. Between the trimmed V and J ends, which lost 0 bases and 0 bases, there was a span of 8 bases. CDR3 DNA sequence: TGCGCCAGCAGCCAAGACCTCGGTGCAACTAATGAAAAACTGTTTTTT. Its translation is CASSQDLGATNEKLFF.

The chain employs TRBV5-1 and TRBJ2-3, with no clear D. V dropped 1 base and J dropped 0 bases, with 12 bases sitting between them. In germline, CDR1 is SGHRS, CDR2 YFSETQ. The CDR3 loop spans 16 amino acids. CDR3 DNA sequence: TGCGCCAGCAGCTTGCGTGCAGACTCTAGCACAGATACGCAGTATTTT. Residues: CASSLRADSSTDTQYF.